This T cell receptor (beta chain) was profiled in a study of T cells in Graves' hyperthyroidism and ophthalmopathy (dated by TCRdb to about 2019). A note on the overall study: Peripheral blood was sampled at the time of initial diagnosis, prior to any treatment. TCR V-J signatures able to tell the groups apart were searched for in a discovery cohort of more than 90 patients, of whom approximately 40 had Graves' ophthalmopathy and about 60 had stable Graves' hyperthyroidism. Prospective prediction of ophthalmopathy was tested in an independent validation cohort of about 19 hyperthyroidism patients and 17 patients who later progressed to ophthalmopathy. The roughly 100 discovery patients were randomly split 7:3 into training and test sets. Thyroid tissue and blood T-cell repertoires from about 6 Graves' hyperthyroidism patients were also compared in the study. Once sampling was done, hyperthyroidism patients were given methimazole at a starting dose of 30 mg daily, whereas ophthalmopathy patients were given high-dose intravenous methylprednisolone. TCR Vbeta CDR3 sequencing of some 140 peripheral blood samples (over 40 ophthalmopathy, about 74 hyperthyroidism and approximately 17 progressor patients) is reported in the paper.

Regarding this clonotype: Its antigen remains undetermined. No qualities accompany the bases; no much larger clone lies one base away.

Counted from cysteine to phenylalanine, this CDR3 has 15 amino acids. Here the CDR3 DNA is all that survives: 45 bases in frame from base 1. V loses 2 bases of germline sequence and J loses 4 bases, and the interval between the two ends is 14 bases. CDR1 MNHEY and CDR2 SVGEGT are derived from the germline V gene. The TCR beta CDR3 regions were amplified from the RNA transcripts. The TCR CDR3 was subjected to a first round of RT-PCR using the HTBI primer set and the Qiagen OneStep RT-PCR kit. Libraries were constructed in a second round of multiplex PCR, after which size selection and purification were performed. The libraries were sequenced on an Illumina HiSeq2000 using paired-end 100 bp reads. As for the authors' bioinformatics: SOAPnuke was used to process the raw data, with reads discarded if the reads contained adapters or uncalled bases, had a mean Phred below 15, or lacked an exact constant-primer or identifier match. COPE v1.2.5 was used to merge the high-quality paired reads, and each unique nucleotide sequence was defined as a clonotype. MiTCR v1.1 was used to align the clonotypes against IMGT TRBV, TRBD and TRBJ reference segments. Analysis was restricted to V-J combinations with a frequency above 0.0001, which covered 98% to 99.2% of repertoires. A TCS score was defined as the ratio between F50 (clonal expansion) and ExV (chaos), using BLOSUM62-based TCRdist between CDR3 peptides within each V-J. Welch's t-statistics and random forest reduced roughly 530 V-J features to 13, which were used in a naive Bayes classifier (R e1071). In TCRdb, the public reads were trimmed at Q25 with fastp and aligned with MiXCR, with productive beta chains retained. Rows matching on CDR3 protein sequence are summarized as one entry with the most common DNA and genes. The V and J calls shown here were made by TCRdb, not taken from the authors' results. The sample data list 300,000 to 450,000 distinct CDR3 sequences, and about 18% of these were observed just once. Over 35% of the sample is in the top ten clones.

Paper-wide results and their limitations: Blood samples also contained most of the expanded thyroid clonotypes (frequency above 0.001), which suggests that blood repertoires may reflect thyroid immune responses. In validation, progression to ophthalmopathy was predicted by the model with nearly 71% sensitivity and roughly 72% specificity, a median of approximately 6.5 months before onset. No statistical method was used to fix the sample size in advance, and group allocation was not hidden from the investigators. A model built on a 13 V-J signature distinguished ophthalmopathy from stable hyperthyroidism, reaching 85% to 90% sensitivity and 81.08% specificity in cross-validation and 80%/75% in testing.

Moderately to severely active disease, a Clinical Activity Score of at least 3, a NOSPECS grade of at least 4, and a duration under 3 months were present in ophthalmopathy patients. Exclusion was applied to patients with uncontrolled infections, other autoimmune diseases, pregnancy or lactation. Diagnoses were based on clinical symptoms, serum thyroxine and TRAb, thyroid ultrasound and orbital computed tomography. Ficoll-Paque density gradient centrifugation was used to isolate PBMCs from around 10 ml of fresh peripheral blood. Trizol reagent was used to extract total RNA, and RNA quality was then checked on an Agilent 2100 Bioanalyzer.

Recombination connected TRBV6-2 or TRBV6-3 to TRBJ1-2; tentative D gene TRBD1, with 5 bases matching. This sequence originates from a man between 18 and 29 years old with Graves' ophthalmopathy. The sample consisted of blood. The CDR3 protein: CASSYADLRGYGYTF. The nucleotide sequence is TGTGCCAGCAGTTACGCAGACCTGAGGGGCTATGGCTACACCTTC.